The 27 T cell receptor beta chains below all came from one sample that was sequenced in a study of blood T cells in healthy people across ages. Primers used in a second PCR of roughly 7 to 12 cycles were a sample-barcoded 5' primer and a J-beta primer mix. One entry per CDR3 protein, called by TCRdb with MiXCR from the 5' RACE reads. The sample has 1.5 million to 2 million distinct CDR3 sequences, roughly 30% seen once; the top ten hold about 7.7%. Sequencing was performed on blood. The source of these receptors is a woman in her thirties in good health.

This clonotype showed up many times. The rearrangement joins TRBV11-2 to TRBJ2-7; 12 bases match TRBD2. CDR3 size: 17 residues. Germline V gene sequence: CDR1 SGHAT, CDR2 FQNNGV. The V and J ends lost 3 bases and 3 bases, in that order; junction bases with no gene match: 9. In nucleotides, the CDR3 is TGTGCCAGCAGCTTCGGCGGACTAGCGGGGACACACTACGAGCAGTACTTC. This codes for CASSFGGLAGTHYEQYF.

V and J are TRBV2 and TRBJ2-1; 7 bases line up with TRBD2. The CDR3 is 13 residues long. V was pared by 6 bases and J by 9 bases, with 8 bases of the junction left unmatched. The V gene's germline CDR1 is SNHLY and CDR2 FYNNEI. Here the CDR3 DNA reads TGTGCCAGCAGCGGACTAGTTCGGATTGAGCAGTTCTTC. Residues: CASSGLVRIEQFF.

This chain uses TRBV4-1 with TRBJ2-5; 9 bases fit TRBD1. V shed 0 bases and J 9 bases; nucleotides not matched to a gene: 14. This CDR3 is 17 amino acids long. CDR1 is MGHRA, CDR2 YSYEKL, per germline. DNA for the CDR3: TGCGCCAGCAGCCAAGATCGAGGGACAGGGTTGAAGGTGGCCCAGTACTTC. Amino acid sequence: CASSQDRGTGLKVAQYF.

This clonotype appeared once. This sequence may be a read error, since a much larger clone differs from it by one base. The chain carries TRBV15 and TRBJ2-7; maybe TRBD2 (5 bases). The CDR3 sequence is 14 residues long. Deletions cut 2 bases from V and 3 bases from J, with 11 bases between. Germline values: CDR1 LNHNV, CDR2 YYDKDF (reference sequence). The CDR3 DNA follows: TGTGCCACCAGCAGAACGGCTAGCAACTACGAGCAGTACTTC. This codes for CATSRTASNYEQYF.

The V call is TRBV9, the J call TRBJ1-1; D remains ambiguous. The CDR3 extends over 16 amino acids. Trimming shortened V by 3 bases and J by 4 bases, and 19 bases separated the two germline ends. Germline CDR1 is SGDLS and CDR2 is YYNGEE. The CDR3 is CASSGVKGRAGTEAFF. CDR3 nucleotides: TGTGCCAGCAGCGGAGTGAAGGGCCGGGCCGGCACTGAAGCTTTCTTT.

This clonotype appeared many times. CDR3: CASSQVTGSYGYTF. Written as DNA, the CDR3 is TGTGCCAGCAGCCAAGTGACAGGGAGCTATGGCTACACCTTC. V and J are TRBV14 and TRBJ1-2, with 7 nucleotides matching TRBD1. The ends lost 1 base at V and 4 bases at J; junction bases unmatched: 3. CDR1 and CDR2 (germline): SGHDN, FVKESK. The CDR3 is 14 amino acids.

The chain has TRBV5-1 and TRBJ1-5; a possible D gene is TRBD1 (5 bases). The CDR3 is 14 residues long. V was clipped by 5 bases and J by 6 bases, with 15 bases between them. Germline V gene lookup returns CDR1 SGHRS and CDR2 YFSETQ. CDR3 sequence (DNA): TGCGCCAGCAGTTTCGGGGCGGGAGGTCAGCCCCAGCATTTT. Translated, it gives CASSFGAGGQPQHF. Variable domain in full (rest from reference TRBV5-1 and TRBJ1-5): KAGVTQTPRYLIKTRGQQVTLSCSPISGHRSVSWYQQTPGQGLQFLFEYFSETQRNKGNFPGRFSGRQFSNSRSEMNVSTLELGDSALYLCASSFGAGGQPQHFGDGTRLSIL.

About this clonotype itself: One end of the junction does not line up with germline, which may come from a read error. The V gene is TRBV12-3 or TRBV12-4, the J gene TRBJ1-2, with TRBD1 identical over 7 bases. The length of the CDR3 is 13 residues. The CDR3 protein is CTSSVAGGYGYTF. CDR3 bases: TGTACCAGCAGTGTGGCAGGGGGCTATGGCTACACCTTC.

For this clonotype: A much larger clone differs by one base, so this may be a read error. The chain has TRBV29-1 and TRBJ2-3; weak D call: TRBD2 (5 bases). The CDR3 contains 13 residues. The germline CDR1 and CDR2 sequences are SQVTM and ANQGSEA. The chain's CDR3 is CGATNGNTDTQYF. The DNA for the CDR3 is TGCGGCGCCACGAACGGGAACACAGATACGCAGTATTTT.

Only a few counts were recorded for this clonotype. The V gene is TRBV5-1, the J gene TRBJ2-1; 13 bases are shared with TRBD2. The CDR3 consists of 17 residues. The trim removed 1 base at V and 1 base at J, leaving 2 bases unmatched. The germline V gene encodes CDR1 SGHRS and CDR2 YFSETQ. CDR3 protein: CASSLWTSGGSYNEQFF. The CDR3 DNA is TGCGCCAGCAGCTTGTGGACTAGCGGGGGATCCTACAATGAGCAGTTCTTC.

The CDR3 is CASSYQALGSPLHF. CDR3 coding DNA: TGTGCCAGCAGTTACCAGGCCTTGGGTTCACCCCTCCACTTT. The chain links TRBV6-6 to TRBJ1-6; no definite D call. The CDR3 is 14 residues long. The germline CDR1 and CDR2 sequences are MNHNY and SVGAGI (reference sequence). V was clipped by 2 bases and J by 9 bases, with 11 bases between them.

The J gene is TRBJ2-1, the V gene TRBV7-8; D is unclear. The V and J ends lost 2 bases and 2 bases respectively, with 13 bases between them. Germline V gene sequence: CDR1 SGHVS, CDR2 FQNEAQ. This CDR3 has 16 residues. CDR3: CASSLFRENPYNEQFF. The CDR3 DNA follows: TGTGCCAGCAGCTTATTTCGAGAGAACCCCTACAATGAGCAGTTCTTC.

This clonotype was counted at least ten times. The genes are TRBV28 and TRBJ2-1, with 7 bases matching TRBD1. Germline V gene data show CDR1 as MDHEN and CDR2 as SYDVKM. The CDR3 totals 11 residues. Germline trimming cut 10 bases from V and 4 bases from J; bases unmatched to any gene: 1. CDR3 in DNA: TGTGCCACACAGGGGTACAATGAGCAGTTCTTC. Its translation: CATQGYNEQFF.

This rearrangement joins TRBV9 to TRBJ1-1, with 9 bases matching TRBD1. V was clipped by 3 bases and J by 5 bases; unmatched bases: 8. Per the germline V gene, CDR1 is SGDLS and CDR2 is YYNGEE. The CDR3 is made up of 15 amino acids. CDR3 nucleotides: TGTGCCAGCAGCGGAACCGGACAGGGGTGGACTGAAGCTTTCTTT. Its protein product is CASSGTGQGWTEAFF.

The sample holds a few counts of this clonotype. One junction end disagrees with the germline gene, perhaps due to a read error. The V and J genes are TRBV5-1 and TRBJ2-3; D is undetermined. The V gene's germline CDR1 is SGHRS and CDR2 YFSETQ. There are 13 residues in the CDR3. DNA for the CDR3: TGTGCCAGCAGTTCCCAGCCCACAGATACGCAGTATTTT. This encodes CASSSQPTDTQYF.

This chain links TRBV7-9 with TRBJ1-2; D remains ambiguous. Germline V lookup: CDR1 SEHNR, CDR2 FQNEAQ (reference sequence). V shed 6 bases and J shed 3 bases, with 17 bases lying between them. The CDR3 has 15 residues. As DNA, the CDR3 is TGTGCCAGCAGTATCCCGACAAGTGCGGACTATGGCTACACCTTC. Protein sequence: CASSIPTSADYGYTF.

The chain couples TRBV7-2 to TRBJ1-1; weak D call: TRBD1 (5 bases). Germline V gene lookup returns CDR1 SGHTA and CDR2 FQGNSA. Trimming cost V 1 base and J 5 bases, with 14 bases left between them. The CDR3 contains 15 residues. Here the CDR3 DNA reads TGTGCCAGCAGCTTAGAGGGGCAGGTGCGAACTGAAGCTTTCTTT. Encoded protein: CASSLEGQVRTEAFF.

This clonotype was counted only a few times. The V gene is TRBV28, the J gene TRBJ2-1, with TRBD1 identical over 8 bases. With V trimmed by 7 bases and J by 7 bases, 9 bases remained unmatched. The CDR3 contains 14 residues. Germline-derived CDR1 and CDR2 are MDHEN and SYDVKM. The CDR3 here is CASNRQGAFNEQFF. CDR3 bases: TGTGCCAGCAATAGGCAGGGGGCCTTTAATGAGCAGTTCTTC.

The sample holds a few counts of this clonotype. This chain joins TRBV12-3 or TRBV12-4 and TRBJ2-7, with a weak D call TRBD1 (6 bases). This CDR3 is built from 16 residues. V lost 3 bases to trimming and J lost 4 bases, with 19 bases between them. The CDR3 sequence is CASSLAGAGVSYEQYF. The CDR3, as DNA: TGTGCCAGCAGTTTGGCCGGGGCAGGGGTATCTTACGAGCAGTACTTC.

Notes on this clonotype: A much larger clonotype is one base distant, so this may be a read error. V usage is TRBV3-1 and J usage is TRBJ2-5; perhaps TRBD1 as D (6 bases). CDR3 length equals 14 residues. Germline values: CDR1 LGHDT, CDR2 YNNKEL (reference sequence). Trimming took 0 bases from V and 11 from J, leaving 16 bases between them. The CDR3 DNA follows: TGTGCCAGCAGCCAAGAACTCAGCAGGGGTGAGCAGTACTTC. This gives the protein CASSQELSRGEQYF.

This clonotype came up a few times. V is TRBV14 and J is TRBJ2-7; no firm D call. Looked up from germline, CDR1 is SGHDN and CDR2 is FVKESK. The CDR3 consists of 14 residues. Trimming took 2 bases from V and 5 from J, leaving 13 bases between them. The CDR3 loop reads CASSQLGAGDEQYF. The CDR3 region has the DNA TGTGCCAGCAGCCAACTAGGAGCAGGCGACGAGCAGTACTTC.

This clonotype was recorded a few times. The V and J genes are TRBV7-9 and TRBJ2-1; 7 bases line up with TRBD1. Germline trimming cut 4 bases from V and 5 bases from J; bases unmatched to any gene: 5. Germline loops: CDR1 SEHNR, CDR2 FQNEAQ (reference sequence). The CDR3 covers 14 residues. CDR3: CASSSTGSDNEQFF. Written as DNA, the CDR3 is TGTGCCAGCAGCTCGACAGGGAGCGACAATGAGCAGTTCTTC.

This clonotype was recorded many times. This sequence joins TRBV20-1 and TRBJ2-7; D not resolved. Germline loops: CDR1 DFQATT, CDR2 SNEGSKA (reference sequence). The CDR3 contains 13 residues. Trimming pared 6 bases from V and 5 bases from J, leaving 17 bases between. The CDR3 loop is CSASHLSTNEQYF. The CDR3 DNA sequence: TGCAGTGCAAGCCACCTGAGCACCAACGAGCAGTACTTC.

This chain uses TRBV7-6 with TRBJ2-7, with D perhaps TRBD2 (5 bases). Per the germline V gene, CDR1 is SGHVS and CDR2 is FNYEAQ. This CDR3 is 15 amino acids long. Trimming stripped 1 base from V and 0 bases from J, with 10 bases between. In DNA, the CDR3 is TGTGCCAGCAGCTTAGGGGAGACTCACTCCTACGAGCAGTACTTC. This gives the protein CASSLGETHSYEQYF.

This clonotype has more than one count but fewer than ten. This chain uses TRBV20-1 with TRBJ2-5; possibly TRBD2 for D (6 bases). Trimming cost V 6 bases and J 2 bases, with 16 bases left between them. The CDR3 sequence is 14 residues long. Germline V gene sequence: CDR1 DFQATT, CDR2 SNEGSKA (reference sequence). The CDR3 here is CSALGGVPQETQYF. For the CDR3, the DNA is TGCAGTGCACTCGGAGGGGTTCCGCAAGAGACCCAGTACTTC.

The chain links TRBV6-5 to TRBJ1-6, with D possibly being TRBD1 (5 bases). Germline lookup yields CDR1 MNHEY and CDR2 SVGAGI. Trimming removed 7 bases from V and 10 bases from J, with 14 bases in between. This CDR3 region has 13 residues. The CDR3 nucleotides read TGTGCCAGCAAGAAAGTCAAGGGGTCACCCCTCCACTTT. Residues: CASKKVKGSPLHF.

The chain uses TRBV2 and TRBJ1-4; D is uncertain. CDR1 and CDR2 (germline): SNHLY, FYNNEI. Trimming removed 2 bases from V and 7 bases from J, with 23 bases in between. This CDR3 has 18 amino acids. DNA of the CDR3: TGTGCCAGCAGTGAAACGGCGCAAGGGTGGACCGGGAGTGAAAAACTGTTTTTT. This translates into CASSETAQGWTGSEKLFF.